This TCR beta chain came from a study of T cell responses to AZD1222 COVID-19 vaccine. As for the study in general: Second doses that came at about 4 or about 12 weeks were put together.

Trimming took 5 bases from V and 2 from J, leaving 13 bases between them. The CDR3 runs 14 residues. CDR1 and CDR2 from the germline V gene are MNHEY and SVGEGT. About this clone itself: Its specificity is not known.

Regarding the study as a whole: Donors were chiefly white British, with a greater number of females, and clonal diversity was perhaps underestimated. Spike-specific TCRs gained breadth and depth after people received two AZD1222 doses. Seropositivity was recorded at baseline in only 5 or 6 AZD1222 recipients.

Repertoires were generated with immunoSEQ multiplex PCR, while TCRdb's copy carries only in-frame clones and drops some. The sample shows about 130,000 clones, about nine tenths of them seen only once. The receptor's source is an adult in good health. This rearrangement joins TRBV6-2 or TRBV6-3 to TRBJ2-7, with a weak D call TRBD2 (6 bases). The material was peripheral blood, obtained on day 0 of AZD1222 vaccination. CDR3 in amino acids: CASSLRDWTYEQYF. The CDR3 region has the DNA TGTGCCAGCAGTCTGCGGGACTGGACCTACGAGCAGTACTTC.